A single T cell receptor (beta chain) is shown here with its context. Combining a sample-barcoded 5' primer with a J-beta primer mix, a second PCR ran for roughly 7 to 12 cycles. Each CDR3 protein gets one entry after TCRdb re-called the 5' RACE reads with MiXCR. The sample carries fewer than 700,000 distinct CDR3 sequences, roughly 43% recorded once. This specimen comes from a study of blood T cells in healthy people across ages. V lost 0 bases, J lost 1 base, and 10 bases lay in between. CDR3 length: 14 amino acids. Germline CDR1 is DFQATT and CDR2 is SNEGSKA (reference sequence). The material sequenced was blood. This clonotype was obtained from an elderly man in good health. The chain recombines TRBV20-1 with TRBJ2-7, with D unclear. For the CDR3, the DNA is TGCAGTGCTAGAGATCAGATCAGATCCTACGAGCAGTACTTC. Its translation: CSARDQIRSYEQYF.